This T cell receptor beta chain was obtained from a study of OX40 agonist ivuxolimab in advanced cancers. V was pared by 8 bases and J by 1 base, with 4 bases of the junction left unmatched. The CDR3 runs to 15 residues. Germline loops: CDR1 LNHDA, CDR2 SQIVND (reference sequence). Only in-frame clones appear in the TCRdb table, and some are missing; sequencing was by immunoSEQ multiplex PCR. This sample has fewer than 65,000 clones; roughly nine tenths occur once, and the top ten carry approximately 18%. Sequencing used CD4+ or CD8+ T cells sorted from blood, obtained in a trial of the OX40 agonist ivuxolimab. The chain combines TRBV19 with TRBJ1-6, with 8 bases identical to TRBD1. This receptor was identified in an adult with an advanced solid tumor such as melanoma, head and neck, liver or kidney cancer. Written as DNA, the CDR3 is TGTGCCAGTGGGGACAGGCGGTCCTATAATTCACCCCTCCACTTT. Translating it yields CASGDRRSYNSPLHF.